Following are 14 T cell receptor beta chains from one sample sequenced in a study of blood T cell repertoires in COVID-19. Assay used: immunoSEQ multiplex PCR; TCRdb lists only in-frame clones, some missing. This sample has roughly 93,000 clones; about 84% occur once, and the top ten carry roughly a tenth. What was sequenced was peripheral blood. The source is an elderly woman with acute or convalescent COVID-19.

This chain joins TRBV28 and TRBJ2-7, with 8 bases aligning to TRBD2. Unmatched junction bases numbered 19, after V lost 7 bases and J lost 2 bases. This CDR3 spans 18 amino acids. The germline gives CDR1 MDHEN, CDR2 SYDVKM. This CDR3 is CASKGRPGTFGRAYEQYF. CDR3 bases: TGTGCCAGCAAAGGGAGACCCGGTACATTCGGGAGGGCCTACGAGCAGTACTTC.

The DNA for the CDR3 is TGTGCCATCGGGAGACAGGACGGTGGCTACACCTTC. It yields the protein CAIGRQDGGYTF. V and J are TRBV10-3 and TRBJ1-2; TRBD1 might be the D (6 bases). This CDR3 is built from 12 residues. CDR1 and CDR2 (germline): ENHRY, SYGVKD. Trimming took off 8 bases at V and 7 bases at J, with 14 bases between the two ends.

The chain has TRBV27 and TRBJ1-5, with D possibly matching TRBD1 (5 bases). CDR3 length equals 18 residues. Germline loops: CDR1 MNHEY, CDR2 SMNVEV (reference sequence). V was shortened by 4 bases and J by 0 bases, with 19 bases between the two germline ends. The DNA for the CDR3 is TGTGCCAGCAGTTCCGCCGGCATGGGGCTTAATAGCAATCAGCCCCAGCATTTT. Its translation is CASSSAGMGLNSNQPQHF.

This chain joins TRBV11-2 and TRBJ2-5, with 15 bases lining up with TRBD2. The germline V gene encodes CDR1 SGHAT and CDR2 FQNNGV. CDR3 size: 17 residues. J was trimmed by 5 bases and V by 5 bases; bases with no gene match: 9. CDR3 DNA sequence: TGTGCCAGCAGCCCCGGACTAGCGGGGGGGCCAGGGGAGACCCAGTACTTC. Residues: CASSPGLAGGPGETQYF.

The chain's CDR3 is CASSPSSGGALEQFF. In nucleotides, the CDR3 is TGTGCCAGCAGCCCTTCTAGCGGGGGGGCATTAGAGCAGTTCTTC. The chain couples TRBV11-3 to TRBJ2-1, with 12 bases aligning to TRBD2. Trimming removed 5 bases from V and 10 bases from J; junction bases left unmatched: 9. From germline, CDR1 is SGHNT and CDR2 YENEEA. This CDR3 has 15 residues.

The chain recombines TRBV7-2 with TRBJ2-7; 8 nucleotides match TRBD2. The germline gives CDR1 SGHTA, CDR2 FQGNSA. This CDR3 comprises 14 residues. The V gene end was trimmed by 9 bases and the J gene end by 1 base; junction bases not matched to a gene: 8. This CDR3 is CASRGGGPSYEQYV. Here the CDR3 DNA reads TGTGCCAGTAGGGGCGGGGGGCCTTCCTACGAGCAGTACGTC.

The chain combines TRBV24-1 with TRBJ1-4; 9 nucleotides match TRBD1. Germline CDR1 KGHDR, CDR2 SFDVKD. CDR3 length: 13 residues. Unmatched junction bases numbered 5, after V lost 9 bases and J lost 7 bases. CDR3 sequence reads: CATGDRATEKLFF. The CDR3 DNA is TGTGCCACCGGGGACAGGGCAACTGAAAAACTGTTTTTT.

V usage is TRBV7-9 and J usage is TRBJ1-5; 7 bases agree with TRBD1. Trimming cost V 2 bases and J 10 bases; bases outside gene matches: 14. CDR1 is SEHNR, CDR2 FQNEAQ, per germline (reference sequence). The CDR3 contains 16 residues. CDR3: CASSLRQGSRREPQHF. CDR3 DNA sequence: TGTGCCAGCAGCTTAAGACAGGGTTCTAGGAGGGAACCCCAGCATTTT. The variable domain in full, completed from reference TRBV7-9 and TRBJ1-5, reads DTGVSQNPRHKITKRGQNVTFRCDPISEHNRLYWYRQTLGQGPEFLTYFQNEAQLEKSRLLSDRFSAERPKGSFSTLEIQRTEQGDSAMYLCASSLRQGSRREPQHFGDGTRLSIL.

The chain has TRBV9 and TRBJ1-5, with unresolved D. V dropped 1 base and J dropped 0 bases, with 8 bases sitting between them. CDR3 size: 15 residues. CDR1 is SGDLS and CDR2 is YYNGEE in the germline V gene. In DNA, the CDR3 is TGTGCCAGCAGCGTAAAGTGGAGTAGCAATCAGCCCCAGCATTTT. It yields the protein CASSVKWSSNQPQHF.

The chain links TRBV5-1 to TRBJ1-4; tentative D call: TRBD1 (6 bases). CDR3 length equals 16 residues. Trimming stripped 4 bases from V and 0 bases from J, with 13 bases between. Germline V CDR1 and CDR2: SGHRS, YFSETQ. Here the CDR3 DNA reads TGCGCCAGCAGCATCCCGACAGGCGCAACTAATGAAAAACTGTTTTTT. Protein sequence: CASSIPTGATNEKLFF.

J is TRBJ1-2 and V is TRBV29-1; 10 positions match TRBD1. The trim removed 6 bases at V and 6 bases at J, leaving 4 bases unmatched. The CDR3 runs 12 residues. The germline V gene encodes CDR1 SQVTM and CDR2 ANQGSEA. The CDR3 sequence is CSVVGQGDGYTF. CDR3 nucleotide sequence: TGCAGCGTAGTTGGACAGGGGGATGGCTACACCTTC.

The rearrangement uses TRBV2 and TRBJ1-2, with TRBD1 as a possible D gene (6 bases). V was trimmed by 5 bases and J by 8 bases, leaving 18 bases between them. Germline V gives CDR1 SNHLY, CDR2 FYNNEI. The CDR3 spans 14 residues. This CDR3 reads CASSLQGSPNGYTF. The CDR3 DNA sequence: TGTGCCAGCAGTCTACAGGGTTCCCCTAACGGCTACACCTTC.

CDR3 protein: CASSPTGSNQPQHF. CDR3 DNA sequence: TGTGCCAGCAGTCCGACAGGTTCCAATCAGCCCCAGCATTTT. V is TRBV6-5 and J is TRBJ1-5, with D perhaps TRBD1 (6 bases). Germline assignment: CDR1 MNHEY and CDR2 SVGAGI. The CDR3 is 14 residues long. V was clipped by 5 bases and J by 3 bases, with 11 bases between them.

The CDR3 nucleotides are TGTGCCAGTACCCCCGGACAGGGGAGGGATCAGCCCCAGCATTTT. Encoded protein: CASTPGQGRDQPQHF. This chain links TRBV19 with TRBJ1-5; TRBD1 matches at 9 bases. Germline assignment: CDR1 LNHDA and CDR2 SQIVND (reference sequence). Trimming cost V 7 bases and J 5 bases; bases outside gene matches: 9. The CDR3 spans 15 residues.